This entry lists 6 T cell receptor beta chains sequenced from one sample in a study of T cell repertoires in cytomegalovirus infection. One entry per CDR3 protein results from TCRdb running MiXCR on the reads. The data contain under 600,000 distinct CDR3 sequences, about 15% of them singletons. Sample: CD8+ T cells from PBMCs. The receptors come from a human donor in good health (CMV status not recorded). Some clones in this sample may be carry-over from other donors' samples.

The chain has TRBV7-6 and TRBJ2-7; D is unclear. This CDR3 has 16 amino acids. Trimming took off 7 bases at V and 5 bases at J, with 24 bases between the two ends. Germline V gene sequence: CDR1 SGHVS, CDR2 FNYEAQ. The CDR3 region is CASNTYSGPSLNEQYF. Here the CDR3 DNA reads TGTGCCAGCAACACCTACTCAGGACCCTCGTTGAACGAGCAGTACTTC.

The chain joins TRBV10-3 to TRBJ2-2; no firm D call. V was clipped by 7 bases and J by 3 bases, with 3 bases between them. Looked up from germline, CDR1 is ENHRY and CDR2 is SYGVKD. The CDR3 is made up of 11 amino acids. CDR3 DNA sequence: TGTGCCATCACGGACACCGGGGAGCTGTTTTTT. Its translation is CAITDTGELFF.

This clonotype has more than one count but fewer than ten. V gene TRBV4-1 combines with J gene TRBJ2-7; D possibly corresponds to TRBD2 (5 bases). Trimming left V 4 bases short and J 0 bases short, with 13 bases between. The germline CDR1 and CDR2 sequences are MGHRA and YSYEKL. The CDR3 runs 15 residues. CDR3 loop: CASSLTRTHSYEQYF. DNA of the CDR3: TGCGCCAGCAGCCTAACTAGGACTCACTCCTACGAGCAGTACTTC.

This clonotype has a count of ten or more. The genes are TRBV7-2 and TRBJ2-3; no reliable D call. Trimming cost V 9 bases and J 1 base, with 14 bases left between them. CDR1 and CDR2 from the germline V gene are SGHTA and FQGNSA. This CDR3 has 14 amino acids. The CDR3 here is CASRNVVGTDTQYF. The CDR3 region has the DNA TGTGCCAGTCGCAACGTGGTGGGCACAGATACGCAGTATTTT. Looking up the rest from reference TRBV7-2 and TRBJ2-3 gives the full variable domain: GAGVSQSPSNKVTEKGKDVELRCDPISGHTALYWYRQSLGQGLEFLIYFQGNSAPDKSGLPSDRFSAERTGGSVSTLTIQRTQQEDSAVYLCASRNVVGTDTQYFGPGTRLTVL.

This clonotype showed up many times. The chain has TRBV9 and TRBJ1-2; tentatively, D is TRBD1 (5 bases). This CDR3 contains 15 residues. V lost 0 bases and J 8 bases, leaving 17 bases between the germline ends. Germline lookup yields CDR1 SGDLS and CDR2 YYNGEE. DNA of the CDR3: TGTGCCAGCAGCGTAGGTGAGGGGACCTCGAGGGGCTACACCTTC. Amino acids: CASSVGEGTSRGYTF.

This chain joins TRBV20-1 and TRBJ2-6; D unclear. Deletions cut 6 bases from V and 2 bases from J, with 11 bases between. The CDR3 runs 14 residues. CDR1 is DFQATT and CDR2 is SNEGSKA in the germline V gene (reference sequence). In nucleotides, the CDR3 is TGCAGTGCGCCGGAACAGACTGGGGCCAACGTCCTGACTTTC. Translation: CSAPEQTGANVLTF.